This T cell receptor beta chain comes out of a study of Tregs in tolerant kidney transplant recipients. Study-wide results and limits: Validation in larger populations is needed because few patients were studied. Nucleotide sequences could not be compared across some patients' samples due to primer changes.

On this clone itself: Its target is not known.

The data were produced by immunoSEQ multiplex PCR, yet TCRdb's version contains in-frame clones alone and is incomplete. This table holds tens of thousands of clones, roughly 93% found once. V lost 8 bases, J lost 2 bases, and 10 bases stayed unmatched. Germline V CDR1 and CDR2: LNHDA, SQIVND (reference sequence). The CDR3 covers 16 residues. Unstimulated Tregs (CD4+CD25+CD127-) and CD4+CD25- non-Tregs were sorted from PBMCs. The sequence was obtained from a human donor who received a combined kidney and bone marrow transplant. The genes are TRBV19 and TRBJ2-1; 9 bases match TRBD2. The specimen comprised CD4+ T cells from blood, sampled before the transplant. CDR3 in DNA: TGTGCCAGTTCCAGCGGGAGGCCCAGAGCCTACAATGAGCAGTTCTTC. It yields the protein CASSSGRPRAYNEQFF.